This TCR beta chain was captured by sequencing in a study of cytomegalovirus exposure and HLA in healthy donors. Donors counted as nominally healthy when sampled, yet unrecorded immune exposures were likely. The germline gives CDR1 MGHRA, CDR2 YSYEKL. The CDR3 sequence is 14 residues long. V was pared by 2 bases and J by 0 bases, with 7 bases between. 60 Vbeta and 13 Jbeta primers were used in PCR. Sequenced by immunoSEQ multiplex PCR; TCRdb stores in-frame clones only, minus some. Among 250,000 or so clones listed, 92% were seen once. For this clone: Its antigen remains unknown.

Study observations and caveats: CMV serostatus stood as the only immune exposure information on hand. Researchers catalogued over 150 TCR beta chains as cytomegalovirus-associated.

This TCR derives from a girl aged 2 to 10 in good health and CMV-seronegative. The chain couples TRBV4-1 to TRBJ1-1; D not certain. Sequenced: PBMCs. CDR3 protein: CASSQWSVNTEAFF. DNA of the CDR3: TGCGCCAGCAGCCAATGGTCGGTGAACACTGAAGCTTTCTTT.